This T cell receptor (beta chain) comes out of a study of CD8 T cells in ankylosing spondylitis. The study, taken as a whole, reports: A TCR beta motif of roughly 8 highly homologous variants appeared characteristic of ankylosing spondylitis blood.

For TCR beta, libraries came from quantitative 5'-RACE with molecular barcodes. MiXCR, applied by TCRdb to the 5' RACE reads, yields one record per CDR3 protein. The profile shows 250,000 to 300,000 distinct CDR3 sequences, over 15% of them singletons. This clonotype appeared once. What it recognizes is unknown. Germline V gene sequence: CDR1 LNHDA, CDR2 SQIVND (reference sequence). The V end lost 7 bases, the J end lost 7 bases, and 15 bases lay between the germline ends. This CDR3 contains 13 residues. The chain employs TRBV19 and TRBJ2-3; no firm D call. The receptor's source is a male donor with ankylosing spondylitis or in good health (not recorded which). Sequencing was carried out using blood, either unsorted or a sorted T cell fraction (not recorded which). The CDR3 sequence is CASTSFGSNTQYF. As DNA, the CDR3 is TGTGCCAGTACCTCATTCGGCTCAAATACGCAGTATTTT. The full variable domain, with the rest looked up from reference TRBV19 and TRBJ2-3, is DGGITQSPKYLFRKEGQNVTLSCEQNLNHDAMYWYRQDPGQGLRLIYYSQIVNDFQKGDIAEGYSVSREKKESFPLTVTSAQKNPTAFYLCASTSFGSNTQYFGPGTRLTVL.